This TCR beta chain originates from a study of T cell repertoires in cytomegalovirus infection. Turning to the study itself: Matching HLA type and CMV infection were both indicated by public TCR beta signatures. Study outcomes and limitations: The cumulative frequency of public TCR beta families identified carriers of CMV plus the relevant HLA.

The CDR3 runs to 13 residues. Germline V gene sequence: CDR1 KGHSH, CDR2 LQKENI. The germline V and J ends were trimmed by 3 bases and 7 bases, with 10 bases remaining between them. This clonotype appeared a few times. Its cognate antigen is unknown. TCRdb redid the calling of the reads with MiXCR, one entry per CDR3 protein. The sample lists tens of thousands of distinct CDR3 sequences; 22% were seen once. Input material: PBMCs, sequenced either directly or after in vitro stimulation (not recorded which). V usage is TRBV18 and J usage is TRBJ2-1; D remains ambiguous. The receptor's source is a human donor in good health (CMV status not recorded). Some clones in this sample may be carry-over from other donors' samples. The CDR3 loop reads CASSPSVANEQFF. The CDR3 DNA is TGTGCCAGCTCACCCAGTGTTGCGAATGAGCAGTTCTTC.